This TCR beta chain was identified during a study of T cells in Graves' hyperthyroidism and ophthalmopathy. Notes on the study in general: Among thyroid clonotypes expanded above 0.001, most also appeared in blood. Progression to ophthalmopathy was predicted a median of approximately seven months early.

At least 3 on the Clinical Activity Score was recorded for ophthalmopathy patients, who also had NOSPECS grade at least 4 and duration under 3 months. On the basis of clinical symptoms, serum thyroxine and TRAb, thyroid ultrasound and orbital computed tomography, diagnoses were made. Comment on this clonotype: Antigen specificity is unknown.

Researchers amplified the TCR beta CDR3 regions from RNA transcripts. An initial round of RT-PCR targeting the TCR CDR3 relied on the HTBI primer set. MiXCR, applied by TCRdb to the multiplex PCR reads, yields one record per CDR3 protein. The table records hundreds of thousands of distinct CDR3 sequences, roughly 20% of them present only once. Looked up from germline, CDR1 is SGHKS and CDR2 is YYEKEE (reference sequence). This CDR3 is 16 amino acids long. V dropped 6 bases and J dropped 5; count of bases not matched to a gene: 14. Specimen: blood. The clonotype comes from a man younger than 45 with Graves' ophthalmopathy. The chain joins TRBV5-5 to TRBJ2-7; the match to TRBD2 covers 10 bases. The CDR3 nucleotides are TGTGCCAGCAACCAAGATCTGGCTAGCGGGAGCAACGAGCAGTACTTC. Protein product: CASNQDLASGSNEQYF.